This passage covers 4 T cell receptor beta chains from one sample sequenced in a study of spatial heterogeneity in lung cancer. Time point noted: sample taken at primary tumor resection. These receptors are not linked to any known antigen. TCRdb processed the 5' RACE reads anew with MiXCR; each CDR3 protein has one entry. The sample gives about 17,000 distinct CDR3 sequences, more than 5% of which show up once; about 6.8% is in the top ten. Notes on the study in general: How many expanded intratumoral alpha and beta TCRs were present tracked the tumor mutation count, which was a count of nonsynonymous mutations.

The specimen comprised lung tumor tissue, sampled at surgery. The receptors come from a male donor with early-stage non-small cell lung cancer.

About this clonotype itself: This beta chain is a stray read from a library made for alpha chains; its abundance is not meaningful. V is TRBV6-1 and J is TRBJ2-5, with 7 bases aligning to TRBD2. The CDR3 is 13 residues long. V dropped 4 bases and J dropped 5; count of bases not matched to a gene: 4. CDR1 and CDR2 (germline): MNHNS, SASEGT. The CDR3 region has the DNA TGTGCCAGCAGTGGGGGGGGGTTGGAGACCCAGTACTTC. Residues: CASSGGGLETQYF.

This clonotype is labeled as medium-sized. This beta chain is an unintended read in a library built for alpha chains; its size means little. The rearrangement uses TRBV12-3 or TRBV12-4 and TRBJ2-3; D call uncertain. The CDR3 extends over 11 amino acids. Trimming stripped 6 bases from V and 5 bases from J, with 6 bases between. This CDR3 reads CASSFGDTQYF. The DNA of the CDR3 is TGTGCCAGCAGCTTTGGAGATACGCAGTATTTT.

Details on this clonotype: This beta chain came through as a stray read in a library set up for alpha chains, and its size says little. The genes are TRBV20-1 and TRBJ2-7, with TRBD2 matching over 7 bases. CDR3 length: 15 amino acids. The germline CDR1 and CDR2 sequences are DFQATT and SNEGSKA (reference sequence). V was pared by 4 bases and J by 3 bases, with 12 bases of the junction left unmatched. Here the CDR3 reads CSATPLWRGGYEQYF. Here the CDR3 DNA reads TGCAGTGCTACACCCTTATGGCGCGGGGGCTACGAGCAGTACTTC.

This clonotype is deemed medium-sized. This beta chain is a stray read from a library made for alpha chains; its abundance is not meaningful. The CDR3 region has the DNA TGTGCCAGCAGCTTGAGGTGGAGCGGGGGCCAGGGTCAGCCCCAGCATTTT. Encoded protein: CASSLRWSGGQGQPQHF. The chain employs TRBV5-6 and TRBJ1-5; D is perhaps TRBD1 (6 bases). Trimming took off 1 base at V and 6 bases at J, with 20 bases between the two ends. Germline V gene data show CDR1 as SGHDT and CDR2 as YYEEEE. This CDR3 contains 17 residues.